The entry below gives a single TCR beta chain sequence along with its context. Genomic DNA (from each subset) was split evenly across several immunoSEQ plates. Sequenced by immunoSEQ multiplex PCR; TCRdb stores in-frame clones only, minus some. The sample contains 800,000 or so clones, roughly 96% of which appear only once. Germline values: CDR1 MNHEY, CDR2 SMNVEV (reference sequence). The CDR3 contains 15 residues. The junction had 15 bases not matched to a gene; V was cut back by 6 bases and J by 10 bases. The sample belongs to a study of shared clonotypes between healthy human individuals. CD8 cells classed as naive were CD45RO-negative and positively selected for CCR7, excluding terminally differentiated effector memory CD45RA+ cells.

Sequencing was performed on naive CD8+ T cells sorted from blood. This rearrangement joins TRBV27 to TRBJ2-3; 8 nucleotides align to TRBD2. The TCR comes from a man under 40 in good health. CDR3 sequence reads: CASSQEAGEIYAQYF. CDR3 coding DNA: TGTGCCAGCAGCCAGGAAGCGGGAGAAATCTATGCGCAGTATTTT.